The 20 T cell receptor beta chains below all came from one sample that was sequenced in a study of control samples from healthy donors and cancer patients. Profiled with immunoSEQ multiplex PCR; TCRdb holds only in-frame clones, not every one. The sample shows about 150,000 clones, 94% of them seen only once. Input material: blood. The receptors originated from a man aged 35 to 55 in good health.

J is TRBJ2-3 and V is TRBV19, with 8 nucleotides matching TRBD1. The CDR3 sequence is 14 residues long. Germline values: CDR1 LNHDA, CDR2 SQIVND (reference sequence). V shed 5 bases and J 3 bases; nucleotides not matched to a gene: 4. The CDR3 region is CASSSHRGTDTQYF. The CDR3, as DNA: TGTGCCAGTAGTTCACACAGGGGGACAGATACGCAGTATTTT. Filled out from reference TRBV19 and TRBJ2-3, the complete variable domain reads DGGITQSPKYLFRKEGQNVTLSCEQNLNHDAMYWYRQDPGQGLRLIYYSQIVNDFQKGDIAEGYSVSREKKESFPLTVTSAQKNPTAFYLCASSSHRGTDTQYFGPGTRLTVL.

V is TRBV13 and J is TRBJ1-1; a possible D gene is TRBD1 (6 bases). This CDR3 has 15 amino acids. Deletions cut 0 bases from V and 4 bases from J, with 12 bases between. From germline, CDR1 is PRHDT and CDR2 FYEKMQ (reference sequence). CDR3 loop: CASSLGLGGFTEAFF. CDR3 nucleotide sequence: TGTGCCAGCAGCTTAGGGTTGGGGGGCTTCACTGAAGCTTTCTTT.

This sequence joins TRBV6-5 and TRBJ1-2; no firm D call. There are 12 residues in the CDR3. V was pared by 5 bases and J by 8 bases, with 12 bases between. Germline CDR1 MNHEY, CDR2 SVGAGI. CDR3 loop: CASSTLLRGYTF. The DNA for the CDR3 is TGTGCCAGCAGTACTCTGTTGCGGGGCTACACCTTC.

J is TRBJ2-5 and V is TRBV5-5, with D uncertain. V dropped 4 bases and J dropped 4 bases, with 14 bases sitting between them. This CDR3 has 14 residues. The germline gives CDR1 SGHKS, CDR2 YYEKEE (reference sequence). CDR3 region: CASSLPRAPETQYF. DNA for the CDR3: TGTGCCAGCAGCCTCCCCCGGGCCCCAGAGACCCAGTACTTC.

The V gene is TRBV5-1, the J gene TRBJ2-1; 10 bases map to TRBD1. The junction had 5 bases not matched to a gene; V was cut back by 4 bases and J by 10 bases. CDR1 is SGHRS, CDR2 YFSETQ, per germline. The CDR3 is 13 residues long. CDR3 sequence: CASSGTGEGEQFF. CDR3 coding DNA: TGCGCCAGCAGCGGGACAGGGGAGGGGGAGCAGTTCTTC.

Details on this clone: A clone one base away is much larger, so this may be a read error. This sample includes further DNA sequences coding for the same CDR3. V usage is TRBV28 and J usage is TRBJ1-2; D call uncertain. Germline loops: CDR1 MDHEN, CDR2 SYDVKM. The CDR3 has 10 amino acids. With 8 bases removed from V and 4 bases from J, the gap between germline ends came to 5 bases. CDR3 sequence: CASGAYGYTF. The CDR3 DNA reads TGTGCCAGCGGAGCCTATGGCTACACCTTC.

The V and J genes are TRBV5-1 and TRBJ2-5; 8 bases align to TRBD2. In germline, CDR1 is SGHRS, CDR2 YFSETQ. V was clipped by 5 bases and J by 1 base; unmatched bases: 1. The CDR3 extends over 13 amino acids. The CDR3 region is CASSRGGQETQYF. The CDR3 bases are TGCGCCAGCAGTCGGGGGGGCCAAGAGACCCAGTACTTC.

This rearrangement joins TRBV4-1 to TRBJ2-1; 10 nucleotides line up with TRBD2. This CDR3 has 17 amino acids. Trimming at V came to 3 bases and at J to 5 bases, leaving 10 bases not matched to a gene. The germline gives CDR1 MGHRA, CDR2 YSYEKL. The CDR3 here is CASSQRLAGGFNNEQFF. CDR3 DNA: TGCGCCAGCAGCCAGCGATTAGCGGGGGGTTTCAACAATGAGCAGTTCTTC.

As for this clone: At the DNA level, this CDR3 is encoded by other sequences in the same sample as well. The genes are TRBV6-5 and TRBJ1-1, with D unclear. V lost 6 bases to trimming and J lost 0 bases, with 11 bases between them. There are 14 residues in the CDR3. CDR1 is MNHEY and CDR2 is SVGAGI in the germline V gene. CDR3 amino acids: CASSRTAMNTEAFF. The CDR3 nucleotides are TGTGCCAGCAGCCGGACCGCTATGAACACTGAAGCTTTCTTT.

The gene calls are TRBV27 and TRBJ1-2, with 7 bases aligning to TRBD1. The CDR3 has 14 residues. Trimming cost V 7 bases and J 4 bases; bases outside gene matches: 9. In germline, CDR1 is MNHEY, CDR2 SMNVEV (reference sequence). CDR3 coding DNA: TGTGCCAGCACCAGACAGGGAGGGGCCTATGGCTACACCTTC. Amino acids: CASTRQGGAYGYTF.

This clone appeared once. This sequence joins TRBV29-1 and TRBJ1-2, with 7 bases lining up with TRBD1. Trimming at V came to 2 bases and at J to 2 bases, leaving 2 bases not matched to a gene. This CDR3 has 13 residues. Germline V gives CDR1 SQVTM, CDR2 ANQGSEA. The CDR3 loop reads CSVERQGNYGYTF. The CDR3 DNA follows: TGCAGCGTTGAACGACAGGGAAACTATGGCTACACCTTC. Together with reference TRBV29-1 and TRBJ1-2, the CDR3 gives the full variable domain: SAVISQKPSRDICQRGTSLTIQCQVDSQVTMMFWYRQQPGQSLTLIATANQGSEATYESGFVIDKFPISRPNLTFSTLTVSNMSPEDSSIYLCSVERQGNYGYTFGSGTRLTVV.

This chain joins TRBV11-2 and TRBJ1-3, with a possible D match to TRBD1 (5 bases). V gave up 5 bases and J gave up 0 bases, with 17 bases separating them. CDR3 length: 17 amino acids. The germline V gene encodes CDR1 SGHAT and CDR2 FQNNGV. DNA for the CDR3: TGTGCCAGCAGCCCTAACACAGGTCACCGCTCTGGAAACACCATATATTTT. Protein: CASSPNTGHRSGNTIYF. The whole variable domain, filled in from reference TRBV11-2 and TRBJ1-3, reads EAGVAQSPRYKIIEKRQSVAFWCNPISGHATLYWYQQILGQGPKLLIQFQNNGVVDDSQLPKDRFSAERLKGVDSTLKIQPAKLEDSAVYLCASSPNTGHRSGNTIYFGEGSWLTVV.

The chain couples TRBV5-1 to TRBJ2-3, with D possibly being TRBD2 (6 bases). Germline CDR1 SGHRS, CDR2 YFSETQ. The CDR3 extends over 14 amino acids. V was pared by 7 bases and J by 4 bases, with 16 bases between. CDR3: CASLRDSPADTQYF. The CDR3 nucleotides read TGCGCCAGCTTGCGGGACTCCCCCGCAGATACGCAGTATTTT.

The gene calls are TRBV4-1 and TRBJ1-5; the match to TRBD1 covers 7 bases. This CDR3 spans 15 amino acids. The trim removed 4 bases at V and 6 bases at J, leaving 9 bases unmatched. In germline, CDR1 is MGHRA, CDR2 YSYEKL. CDR3 in DNA: TGCGCCAGCAGCCGGCGGGACAGTGAAGTTCAGCCCCAGCATTTT. Amino acid sequence: CASSRRDSEVQPQHF.

The chain carries TRBV24-1 and TRBJ2-3; 10 bases match TRBD1. CDR1 and CDR2 from the germline V gene are KGHDR and SFDVKD. The CDR3 has 16 amino acids. Germline trimming cut 0 bases from V and 3 bases from J; bases unmatched to any gene: 2. The DNA of the CDR3 is TGTGCCACCAGTGATTTGGGACAGGGGGAAACAGATACGCAGTATTTT. Encoded protein: CATSDLGQGETDTQYF.

The table lists this clone with a count of one. The chain has TRBV6-5 and TRBJ1-4; the D gene is possibly TRBD1 (6 bases). In germline, CDR1 is MNHEY, CDR2 SVGAGI. The germline V and J ends were trimmed by 2 bases and 7 bases, with 11 bases remaining between them. CDR3 length: 14 amino acids. The CDR3 DNA sequence: TGTGCCAGCAGTTACGCGGGGGGCGGTGAAAAACTGTTTTTT. Protein product: CASSYAGGGEKLFF.

The chain employs TRBV6-5 and TRBJ1-6; D might be TRBD1 (6 bases). CDR1 is MNHEY and CDR2 is SVGAGI in the germline V gene. The CDR3 totals 13 residues. V was clipped by 6 bases and J by 11 bases, with 14 bases between them. CDR3 DNA sequence: TGTGCCAGCAGCCCAGCCCCAGGGGCACCCCTCCACTTT. This codes for CASSPAPGAPLHF.

Only a few counts were recorded for this clone. The chain combines TRBV19 with TRBJ2-7; D could derive from TRBD1 or TRBD2 (5 bases each). From germline, CDR1 is LNHDA and CDR2 SQIVND (reference sequence). This CDR3 is 14 amino acids long. V was pared by 7 bases and J by 3 bases, with 16 bases between. The CDR3: CASNQGAGLYEQYF. The CDR3 DNA follows: TGTGCCAGTAACCAGGGAGCCGGACTCTACGAGCAGTACTTC.

The V and J genes are TRBV15 and TRBJ2-1; D unclear. There are 13 residues in the CDR3. Germline assignment: CDR1 LNHNV and CDR2 YYDKDF (reference sequence). The V end was cut by 2 bases, the J end by 7 bases, with 9 bases between. The CDR3 DNA is TGTGCCACCAGCAGACCCGCTGGGAATGAGCAGTTCTTC. As protein: CATSRPAGNEQFF.

The chain has TRBV6-1 and TRBJ1-6; D is uncertain. V was pared by 2 bases and J by 2 bases, with 10 bases between. Germline CDR1 and CDR2: MNHNS and SASEGT. The CDR3 consists of 16 residues. In DNA form, the CDR3 reads TGTGCCAGCAGTGAACAGGTTTCCCCCTATAATTCACCCCTCCACTTT. It codes for CASSEQVSPYNSPLHF.